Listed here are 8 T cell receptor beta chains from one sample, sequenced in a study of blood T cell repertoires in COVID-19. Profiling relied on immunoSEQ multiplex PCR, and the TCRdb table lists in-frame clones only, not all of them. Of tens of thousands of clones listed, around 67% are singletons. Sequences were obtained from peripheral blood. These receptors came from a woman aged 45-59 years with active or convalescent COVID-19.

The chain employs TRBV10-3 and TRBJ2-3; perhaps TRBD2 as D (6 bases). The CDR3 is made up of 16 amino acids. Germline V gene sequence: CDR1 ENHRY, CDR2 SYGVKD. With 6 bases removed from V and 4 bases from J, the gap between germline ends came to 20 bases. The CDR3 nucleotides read TGTGCCATCAGCGGGCGGACTACCCAAAGCCCAGATACGCAGTATTTT. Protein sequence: CAISGRTTQSPDTQYF.

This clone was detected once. The CDR3 sequence: CASSYFQVWETQYF. The CDR3, as DNA: TGTGCCAGCAGTTACTTCCAGGTTTGGGAGACCCAGTACTTC. V and J are TRBV6-5 and TRBJ2-5, with D hard to call. Germline CDR1 reads MNHEY; CDR2 reads SVGAGI. The V gene lost 1 base and the J gene lost 5 bases, with 11 bases spanning the gap. CDR3 length: 14 amino acids.

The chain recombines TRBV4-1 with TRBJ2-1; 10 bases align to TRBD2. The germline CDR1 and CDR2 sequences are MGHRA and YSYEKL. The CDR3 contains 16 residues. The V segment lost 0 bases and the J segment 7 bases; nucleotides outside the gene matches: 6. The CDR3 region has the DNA TGCGCCAGCAGCCAAGACCTAGCGGGAGCATCAAATGAGCAGTTCTTC. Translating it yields CASSQDLAGASNEQFF.

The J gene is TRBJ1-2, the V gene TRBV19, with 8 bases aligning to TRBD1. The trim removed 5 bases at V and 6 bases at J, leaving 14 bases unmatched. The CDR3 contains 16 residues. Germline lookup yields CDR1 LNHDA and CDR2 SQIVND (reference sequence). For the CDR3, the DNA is TGTGCCAGTAGTTCCAATACCGGACAGGGTTGGAATGGCTACACCTTC. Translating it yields CASSSNTGQGWNGYTF.

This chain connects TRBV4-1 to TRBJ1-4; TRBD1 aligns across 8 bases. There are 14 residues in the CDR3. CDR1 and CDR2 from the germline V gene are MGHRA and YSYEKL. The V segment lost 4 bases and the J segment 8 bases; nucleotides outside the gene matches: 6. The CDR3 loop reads CASSPRTGTEKLFF. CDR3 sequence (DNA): TGCGCCAGCAGCCCCCGGACAGGGACCGAAAAACTGTTTTTT.

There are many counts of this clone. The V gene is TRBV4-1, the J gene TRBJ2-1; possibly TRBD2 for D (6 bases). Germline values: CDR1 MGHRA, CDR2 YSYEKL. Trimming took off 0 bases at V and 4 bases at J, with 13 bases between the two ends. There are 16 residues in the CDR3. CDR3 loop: CASSQELTRAYNEQFF. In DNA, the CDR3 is TGCGCCAGCAGCCAAGAACTGACTAGGGCTTACAATGAGCAGTTCTTC.

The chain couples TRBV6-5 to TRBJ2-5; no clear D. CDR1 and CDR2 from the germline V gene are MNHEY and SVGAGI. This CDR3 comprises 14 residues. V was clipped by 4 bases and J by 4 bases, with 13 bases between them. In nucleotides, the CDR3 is TGTGCCAGCAGTTTTCAGGTTGGCTCAGAGACCCAGTACTTC. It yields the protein CASSFQVGSETQYF.

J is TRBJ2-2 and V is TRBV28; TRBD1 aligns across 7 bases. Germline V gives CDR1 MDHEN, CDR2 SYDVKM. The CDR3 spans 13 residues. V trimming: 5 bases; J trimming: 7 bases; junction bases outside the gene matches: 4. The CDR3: CASSIQGIGELFF. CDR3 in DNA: TGTGCCAGCAGTATACAGGGGATCGGGGAGCTGTTTTTT.